These 4 T cell receptor beta chains were all obtained from the same sample, sequenced in a study of cytomegalovirus exposure and HLA in healthy donors. Sequencing was performed with immunoSEQ multiplex PCR; in TCRdb, only in-frame clones are kept and a portion is missing. The sample carries under 150,000 clones, around 89% recorded once. Material: PBMCs. Receptor source: a woman between 18 and 30 years old in good health and CMV-seropositive.

This clone appeared once. J is TRBJ2-5 and V is TRBV9; maybe TRBD1 (6 bases). V was cut by 3 bases and J by 1 base, with 10 bases left in between. CDR3 length: 14 amino acids. The germline V gene encodes CDR1 SGDLS and CDR2 YYNGEE. The CDR3 DNA is TGTGCCAGCAGCGCCGGACAGCTCCAAGAGACCCAGTACTTC. This codes for CASSAGQLQETQYF.

The rearrangement links TRBV5-1 to TRBJ1-1; D unresolved. Germline loops: CDR1 SGHRS, CDR2 YFSETQ. Deletions cut 0 bases from V and 1 base from J, with 10 bases between. The CDR3 sequence is 15 residues long. The CDR3 nucleotides read TGCGCCAGCAGCTTGGCAGGCAGGTCGAACACTGAAGCTTTCTTT. Translating it yields CASSLAGRSNTEAFF. The full variable domain, in which reference TRBV5-1 and TRBJ1-1 provide the parts outside the CDR3, is KAGVTQTPRYLIKTRGQQVTLSCSPISGHRSVSWYQQTPGQGLQFLFEYFSETQRNKGNFPGRFSGRQFSNSRSEMNVSTLELGDSALYLCASSLAGRSNTEAFFGQGTRLTVV.

This clone appeared a few times. The rearrangement uses TRBV11-2 and TRBJ2-1; 9 nucleotides line up with TRBD2. From germline, CDR1 is SGHAT and CDR2 FQNNGV. CDR3 length: 15 amino acids. V was pared by 6 bases and J by 9 bases, with 12 bases of the junction left unmatched. This CDR3 reads CASSPAGGLSGEQFF. The CDR3 DNA follows: TGTGCCAGCAGTCCAGCGGGGGGTCTAAGCGGTGAGCAGTTCTTC.

This chain joins TRBV7-9 and TRBJ1-2, with TRBD1 matching 9 bases. The CDR3 has 15 amino acids. V was clipped by 2 bases and J by 7 bases; unmatched bases: 8. From germline, CDR1 is SEHNR and CDR2 FQNEAQ (reference sequence). The CDR3 region is CASSLTGQGDAGYTF. The CDR3 coding sequence is TGTGCCAGCAGCTTAACGGGACAGGGAGACGCTGGCTACACCTTC. Variable domain in full (rest from reference TRBV7-9 and TRBJ1-2): DTGVSQNPRHKITKRGQNVTFRCDPISEHNRLYWYRQTLGQGPEFLTYFQNEAQLEKSRLLSDRFSAERPKGSFSTLEIQRTEQGDSAMYLCASSLTGQGDAGYTFGSGTRLTVV.